These 25 T cell receptor beta chains were all obtained from the same sample, sequenced in a study of naive and memory T cell subsets. These receptors' antigens are unknown. Two oligonucleotides, mixed equimolar, formed the beta constant-region primer covering TRBC1 and TRBC2. The ligated cDNA underwent four PCR rounds using SP2 and nested alpha and beta constant-region primers. TCRdb reanalysed the UMI-ligation and nested PCR reads using MiXCR and keeps one entry per CDR3 protein. The profile covers approximately 150,000 distinct CDR3 sequences, with approximately 20% appearing a single time and about 0.63% taken by the ten largest. Findings and caveats of the study: Possibly reflecting memory cells re-expressing CD45RA, a few larger clonotypes occurred in naive repertoires, especially CD8.

The source material was naive CD8+ T cells from blood. The source of these receptors is a human donor in good health.

This clonotype was observed once. The chain is built from TRBV12-3 or TRBV12-4 and TRBJ1-5; D perhaps matches TRBD1 (5 bases). The CDR3 loop spans 14 amino acids. Trimming stripped 1 base from V and 11 bases from J, with 15 bases between. Written as DNA, the CDR3 is TGTGCCAGCAGTTTAGGCCCGGACATAACAGCCCAGCATTTT. Its protein product is CASSLGPDITAQHF.

The CDR3 DNA follows: TGTGCCACCAGTGGCCCGGGAGGGAGCGAGCAGTACTTC. Translated: CATSGPGGSEQYF. This chain uses TRBV24-1 with TRBJ2-7; 8 bases match TRBD2. V lost 5 bases to trimming and J lost 6 bases; unmatched junction nucleotides: 5. CDR3 length: 13 residues. Germline CDR1 and CDR2: KGHDR and SFDVKD.

The chain recombines TRBV4-3 with TRBJ2-3, with D perhaps TRBD2 (5 bases). This CDR3 contains 13 residues. Deletions cut 0 bases from V and 6 bases from J, with 7 bases between. CDR1 and CDR2 from the germline V gene are LGHNA and YSLEER. The CDR3 DNA reads TGCGCCAGCAGCCAAGATCGAGGGGATACGCAGTATTTT. Translated: CASSQDRGDTQYF.

V and J are TRBV6-5 and TRBJ1-5; D is ambiguous. The V end was cut by 2 bases, the J end by 5 bases, with 13 bases between. Germline V lookup: CDR1 MNHEY, CDR2 SVGAGI. The CDR3 runs to 15 residues. The CDR3 loop is CASSYGGPGDQPQHF. CDR3 in DNA: TGTGCCAGCAGTTACGGCGGCCCCGGAGATCAGCCCCAGCATTTT.

The rearrangement links TRBV28 to TRBJ2-3, with 7 bases identical to TRBD1. Per the germline V gene, CDR1 is MDHEN and CDR2 is SYDVKM. Germline trimming cut 7 bases from V and 2 bases from J; bases unmatched to any gene: 6. The CDR3 loop spans 14 amino acids. CDR3 amino acids: CASNIGQDTDTQYF. CDR3 in DNA: TGTGCCAGCAACATTGGACAGGACACAGATACGCAGTATTTT.

This clonotype was seen more than once but under ten times. V and J are TRBV19 and TRBJ2-7; TRBD2 is a possible D gene (5 bases). Germline assignment: CDR1 LNHDA and CDR2 SQIVND (reference sequence). V was clipped by 1 base and J by 1 base, with 11 bases between them. The CDR3 runs to 15 residues. The CDR3 sequence is CASSIGGGNSYEQYF. Here the CDR3 DNA reads TGTGCCAGTAGTATAGGCGGAGGAAATTCCTACGAGCAGTACTTC.

This chain connects TRBV28 to TRBJ1-4, with D maybe TRBD1 (6 bases). Germline V gene data show CDR1 as MDHEN and CDR2 as SYDVKM. V lost 3 bases and J 3 bases, leaving 8 bases between the germline ends. This CDR3 contains 14 residues. As DNA, the CDR3 is TGTGCCAGCAGTTTCGGACAGTCTAATGAAAAACTGTTTTTT. It is translated as CASSFGQSNEKLFF.

The rearrangement joins TRBV12-5 to TRBJ2-3; TRBD1 matches 7 bases. Looked up from germline, CDR1 is LGHNT and CDR2 is FRNRAP. J gave up 2 bases and V 2 bases, and 13 bases lay outside the gene matches. The CDR3 length is 18 residues. The CDR3 DNA sequence: TGTGCTAGTGGTTTGAGTCGCACCGGGACAGTACACACAGATACGCAGTATTTT. This gives the protein CASGLSRTGTVHTDTQYF.

This clonotype has just a few counts. The chain is built from TRBV10-3 and TRBJ2-2; D unresolved. The CDR3 contains 11 residues. Per the germline V gene, CDR1 is ENHRY and CDR2 is SYGVKD. The V end lost 7 bases, the J end lost 5 bases, and 5 bases lay between the germline ends. CDR3 amino acids: CAITGTGELFF. In nucleotides, the CDR3 is TGTGCCATCACCGGGACCGGGGAGCTGTTTTTT.

This clonotype has a handful of counts. The CDR3 protein is CASSLVRDVEQYF. The CDR3 DNA sequence: TGTGCCAGCAGCTTGGTCAGGGATGTCGAGCAGTACTTC. The J gene is TRBJ2-7, the V gene TRBV7-8; TRBD1 might be the D (5 bases). In germline, CDR1 is SGHVS, CDR2 FQNEAQ. CDR3 length equals 13 residues. Trimming took off 3 bases at V and 6 bases at J, with 12 bases between the two ends.

This clonotype was found a few times. This sequence joins TRBV27 and TRBJ2-1; TRBD2 matches 9 bases. CDR3 length: 15 amino acids. The V and J ends lost 4 bases and 5 bases, in that order; junction bases with no gene match: 6. Per germline, CDR1 MNHEY and CDR2 SMNVEV (reference sequence). CDR3 bases: TGTGCCAGCAGTTCGATAGCGGGAGCGGACAATGAGCAGTTCTTC. This sequence encodes CASSSIAGADNEQFF.

CDR3 in amino acids: CASGHSTGELFF. In DNA form, the CDR3 reads TGTGCCAGCGGCCACAGCACCGGGGAGCTGTTTTTT. The chain recombines TRBV12-3 or TRBV12-4 with TRBJ2-2; no clear D gene. V was trimmed by 8 bases and J by 4 bases, leaving 8 bases between them. The CDR3 totals 12 residues.

This sequence joins TRBV6-1 and TRBJ2-5, with D tentatively TRBD2 (7 bases). The germline V gene has CDR1 MNHNS and CDR2 SASEGT. Trimming removed 2 bases at V and 1 base at J, with 14 bases between. This CDR3 has 16 residues. The CDR3: CASSELGGGPQETQYF. For the CDR3, the DNA is TGTGCCAGCAGTGAACTTGGGGGGGGGCCCCAAGAGACCCAGTACTTC.

This clonotype turned up a few times. This chain connects TRBV28 to TRBJ2-7; D gene unclear. The germline V and J ends were trimmed by 7 bases and 4 bases, with 17 bases remaining between them. Germline V gives CDR1 MDHEN, CDR2 SYDVKM. There are 14 residues in the CDR3. CDR3 DNA sequence: TGTGCCAGCACCAGTGGGATGGGGTTATACGAGCAGTACTTC. Its translation is CASTSGMGLYEQYF.

The rearrangement joins TRBV2 to TRBJ1-2; TRBD1 might be the D (5 bases). The CDR3 totals 14 residues. V was cut by 3 bases and J by 4 bases, with 12 bases left in between. Germline CDR1 reads SNHLY; CDR2 reads FYNNEI. The CDR3 nucleotides are TGTGCCAGCAGTGAGTCCCGCCAGGGCTATGGCTACACCTTC. As protein: CASSESRQGYGYTF.

The chain combines TRBV6-2 or TRBV6-3 with TRBJ2-5; tentative D call: TRBD1 (6 bases). Germline CDR1 is MNHEY and CDR2 is SVGEGT. The CDR3 spans 13 residues. V lost 4 bases and J 9 bases, leaving 15 bases between the germline ends. The CDR3 bases are TGTGCCAGCAGTTTGCAGGGGTTTTATTCCCAGTACTTC. Its protein product is CASSLQGFYSQYF.

Many counts were recorded for this clonotype. J is TRBJ2-2 and V is TRBV14; D is unclear. The V and J ends lost 0 bases and 8 bases respectively, with 7 bases between them. This CDR3 spans 13 amino acids. The germline V gene encodes CDR1 SGHDN and CDR2 FVKESK. The CDR3 nucleotides read TGTGCCAGCAGCCAAGATGTATCGGGGGAGCTGTTTTTT. Residues: CASSQDVSGELFF.

A few counts support this clonotype. The gene calls are TRBV12-3 or TRBV12-4 and TRBJ2-5; maybe TRBD1 (5 bases). V shed 2 bases and J shed 0 bases, with 10 bases lying between them. The CDR3 loop spans 15 amino acids. CDR3: CASSLLGADQETQYF. CDR3 coding DNA: TGTGCCAGCAGTTTACTAGGGGCGGACCAAGAGACCCAGTACTTC.

The chain uses TRBV7-6 and TRBJ2-7; D call uncertain. The CDR3 is made up of 12 amino acids. Trimming left V 5 bases short and J 4 bases short, with 9 bases between. CDR1 and CDR2 from the germline V gene are SGHVS and FNYEAQ. CDR3 coding DNA: TGTGCCAGCAGCGGGCCAGAATACGAGCAGTACTTC. Its protein is CASSGPEYEQYF.

The V gene is TRBV12-3 or TRBV12-4, the J gene TRBJ1-5; a weak D match, TRBD1 (5 bases). Trimming left V 6 bases short and J 7 bases short, with 22 bases between. This CDR3 is 16 amino acids long. CDR3 bases: TGTGCCAGCAGCCTAGGAGCGGGGGGTGGAAAACAGCCCCAGCATTTT. Amino acid sequence: CASSLGAGGGKQPQHF.

The chain combines TRBV25-1 with TRBJ2-7, with D possibly matching TRBD2 (6 bases). The germline V and J ends were trimmed by 4 bases and 3 bases, with 16 bases remaining between them. The CDR3 has 15 amino acids. Germline-derived CDR1 and CDR2 are MGHDK and SYGVNS. The CDR3 here is CASSASGTPHYEQYF. The CDR3 DNA sequence: TGTGCCAGCAGTGCCTCCGGGACTCCGCACTACGAGCAGTACTTC.

This clonotype came up a few times. This sequence joins TRBV29-1 and TRBJ2-7; possibly TRBD1 for D (5 bases). CDR3 length equals 13 residues. Per the germline V gene, CDR1 is SQVTM and CDR2 is ANQGSEA. The germline V and J ends were trimmed by 5 bases and 0 bases, with 11 bases remaining between them. The CDR3 loop is CSVMDMHSYEQYF. The CDR3 region has the DNA TGCAGCGTTATGGACATGCACTCCTACGAGCAGTACTTC.

The sample holds many counts of this clonotype. The genes are TRBV28 and TRBJ1-4; 9 bases match TRBD1. Germline lookup yields CDR1 MDHEN and CDR2 SYDVKM. The CDR3 covers 14 residues. V gave up 6 bases and J gave up 8 bases; unmatched junction bases: 7. The CDR3: CASRPDRGEEKLFF. The CDR3 nucleotides read TGTGCCAGCAGACCGGACAGGGGTGAGGAAAAACTGTTTTTT.

The chain combines TRBV27 with TRBJ2-7; the D is unclear. Germline V gene sequence: CDR1 MNHEY, CDR2 SMNVEV (reference sequence). Trimming took off 8 bases at V and 3 bases at J, with 5 bases between the two ends. The CDR3 has 10 amino acids. The CDR3, as DNA: TGTGCCAGCGGGGACTACGAGCAGTACTTC. It specifies CASGDYEQYF.

The rearrangement joins TRBV27 to TRBJ2-1, with D perhaps being TRBD1 or TRBD2 (5 bases each). Deletions cut 2 bases from V and 6 bases from J, with 14 bases between. This CDR3 comprises 15 residues. CDR1 MNHEY and CDR2 SMNVEV come from the germline V gene (reference sequence). Written as DNA, the CDR3 is TGTGCCAGCAGTTTAGGGGGTTATTGGAGCAATGAGCAGTTCTTC. Protein sequence: CASSLGGYWSNEQFF.